This TCR beta chain was identified in a study of cytomegalovirus exposure and HLA in healthy donors. The study, taken as a whole, reports: Both high specificity and high sensitivity reportedly marked the classifier's diagnosis of cytomegalovirus status. Productive status was seen about 90% or about 30% of the time for most TCR beta V segments in an earlier analysis.

The PCR ran on 60 Vbeta and 13 Jbeta primers. Some clones are missing from TCRdb's copy, which holds only in-frame ones; the method was immunoSEQ multiplex PCR. This table lists about 77,000 clones. In regard to this clone: Antigen: not known.

The CDR3 has 13 amino acids. Germline CDR1 and CDR2: SGHRS and YFSETQ. Trimming removed 5 bases from V and 3 bases from J, with 11 bases in between. The J gene is TRBJ1-2, the V gene TRBV5-1; possibly TRBD1 for D (5 bases). This TCR came from a man aged 50-59 years in good health and CMV-seropositive. Sequencing was done on a sample of PBMCs. The CDR3 is CASSRGEDYGYTF. DNA of the CDR3: TGCGCCAGCAGTAGGGGCGAGGACTATGGCTACACCTTC.